This is a list of T cell receptor beta chains from one sample in a study of cytomegalovirus exposure and HLA in healthy donors. TCRdb keeps only in-frame clones here, not all; method: immunoSEQ multiplex PCR. This sample has some 150,000 clones, with over 60% found just once. Sample: PBMCs. The receptors here all came from a male donor in good health and CMV-seronegative. CDR3s include the opening cysteine and the closing phenylalanine or tryptophan. D genes are given only for firm matches. Expanded clones get a size class; other rows say once, few or many, or leave the size out.

v_call	clone_size	j_call	d_call	cdr3_nt	cdr3_aa
TRBV5-1	-	TRBJ2-3	TRBD2	TGCGCCAGCAGAAGGGGGACTAGCGAGAACACAGATACGCAGTATTTT	CASRRGTSENTDTQYF
TRBV7-8	-	TRBJ2-7	TRBD1	TGTGCCAGCAGCTTATATGTGGGACAGGAGAGCTCCTACGAGCAGTACTTC	CASSLYVGQESSYEQYF
TRBV7-2	-	TRBJ1-1	-	TGTGCCAGCAGCTTATATCCCGGTAGCACTGAAGCTTTCTTT	CASSLYPGSTEAFF
TRBV11-1	few	TRBJ1-1	TRBD1	TGTGCCAGCAGCGCTCGGGACAGCCTTACTCACACTGAAGCTTTCTTT	CASSARDSLTHTEAFF
TRBV7-3	-	TRBJ1-1	-	TGTGCCAGCAGCTCGAACCGGGACTCTGAAGCTTTCTTT	CASSSNRDSEAFF
TRBV19	-	TRBJ2-1	TRBD2	TGTGCCAGTAGGACAGAAGCGGGATGGCAGTTCTTC	CASRTEAGWQFF
TRBV5-1	once	TRBJ2-1	TRBD1	TGCGCCAGCAGCTTCGGCAGAGAAGGGGGCGCGTACAATGAGCAGTTCTTC	CASSFGREGGAYNEQFF
TRBV6-1	-	TRBJ2-3	TRBD2	TGTGCCAGCAGTGCCGGGACTAGCGGGGGCACAGATACGCAGTATTTT	CASSAGTSGGTDTQYF
TRBV14	-	TRBJ2-5	-	TGTGCCAGCAGCCAAGAGGAGTTCTCTAGCGCAAAGTACTTC	CASSQEEFSSAKYF
TRBV27	-	TRBJ1-1	-	TGTGCCAGCAGTCCCAGGACCGGGAGGGACACTGAAGCTTTCTTT	CASSPRTGRDTEAFF
TRBV7-8	-	TRBJ1-1	TRBD1	TGTGCCAGCAGCTTCATGACAGGGCCGAACACTGAAGCTTTCTTT	CASSFMTGPNTEAFF
TRBV18	-	TRBJ2-1	-	TGTGCCAGCTCACCCTCGACAGGAACCCGGAATGAGCAGTTCTTC	CASSPSTGTRNEQFF
TRBV14	-	TRBJ2-7	-	TGTGCCAGCAGCCAAGTAACCAGGGGGGTTCCTCCTTCCTACGAGCAGTACTTC	CASSQVTRGVPPSYEQYF
TRBV5-1	-	TRBJ2-7	-	TGCGCCAGCAGCCTTGCCACAGACACCTACGAGCAGTACTTC	CASSLATDTYEQYF
TRBV5-1	-	TRBJ1-5	TRBD1	TGCGCCAGCAGCCCTCGGCTAGGGGACAGATACATTTCTAGCAATCAGCCCCAGCATTTT	CASSPRLGDRYISSNQPQHF
TRBV4-2	-	TRBJ1-2	-	TGTGCCAGCAGCCCCCCACAGGCCCTCAACTATGGCTACACCTTC	CASSPPQALNYGYTF
TRBV9	-	TRBJ2-2	TRBD1	TGTGCCAGCAGCGTTGTTGGAGGACAGGGGTTCGCGAACACCGGGGAGCTGTTTTTT	CASSVVGGQGFANTGELFF
TRBV2	-	TRBJ2-3	TRBD1	TGTGCCAGCAGTGCCGGGACAGCTAGCACAGATACGCAGTATTTT	CASSAGTASTDTQYF
TRBV27	-	TRBJ2-5	-	TGTGCCAGCAGCTTTAGGGGGGGCGGGCGTGAGCAGTACTTC	CASSFRGGGREQYF
TRBV29-1	-	TRBJ2-7	TRBD1	TGCAGCGTTGAGTCCCAACAGGGGGGTCGGCTCTACGAGCAGTACTTC	CSVESQQGGRLYEQYF
TRBV19	-	TRBJ1-2	-	TGTGCCAGTAGTATTGGCAGGGTTGATGGCTACACCTTC	CASSIGRVDGYTF
TRBV5-6	-	TRBJ1-2	TRBD1	TGTGCCAGCAGCTATGGGACAGGGAACTATGGCTACACCTTC	CASSYGTGNYGYTF
TRBV29-1	-	TRBJ1-2	TRBD1	TGCAGCGTTCTGGACAGGGGGCAGGTAGCCTATGGCTACACCTTC	CSVLDRGQVAYGYTF
TRBV9	-	TRBJ1-3	TRBD1	TGTGCCAGCAGCGTAGGGGACAGGGTCGGAGAAAACACCATATATTTT	CASSVGDRVGENTIYF
TRBV5-5	-	TRBJ2-2	-	TGTGCCAGCAGCTTGAAGGGGTTGAACACCGGGGAGCTGTTTTTT	CASSLKGLNTGELFF
TRBV7-2	-	TRBJ1-1	TRBD1	TGTGCCAGCAGCTCCCAGGGGGCGCGGGGAACTGAAGCTTTCTTT	CASSSQGARGTEAFF
TRBV6-6	-	TRBJ1-1	-	TGTGCCAGCAGTGTACAGGGTGGGGCTTTCTTT	CASSVQGGAFF
TRBV2	once	TRBJ2-1	TRBD2	TGTGCCAGCAGAGATACTCCTACTAGCGGGAGTATCAATGAGCAGTTCTTC	CASRDTPTSGSINEQFF
TRBV6-5	few	TRBJ1-5	-	TGTGCCAGCAGTTACTCACAGGGTAGCAATCAGCCCCAGCATTTT	CASSYSQGSNQPQHF
TRBV6-6	once	TRBJ1-1	-	TGTGCCAGCAGTCAAACAGGAATAGTGAACACTGAAGCTTTCTTT	CASSQTGIVNTEAFF
TRBV5-4	-	TRBJ2-2	TRBD2	TGTGCCAGCAGCCCGGCGGCTAGCGGGAGCACCGGGGAGCTGTTTTTT	CASSPAASGSTGELFF
TRBV5-4	once	TRBJ2-7	-	TGTGCCAGCAGCTCCTATCCGGGGTCCTACGAGCAGTACTTC	CASSSYPGSYEQYF
TRBV7-3	-	TRBJ1-1	TRBD1	TGTGCCAGCAGCTCAACGCAGGGGGCCGGCACTGAAGCTTTCTTT	CASSSTQGAGTEAFF
TRBV4-1	-	TRBJ2-1	-	TGCGCCAGCAGCCAAAATCCAGCGGACCTCTACAATGAGCAGTTCTTC	CASSQNPADLYNEQFF
TRBV27	few	TRBJ1-2	TRBD1	TGTGCCAGCAGTACCGGGACAGGCCTATATGGCTACACCTTC	CASSTGTGLYGYTF
TRBV6-5	-	TRBJ1-3	-	TGTGCCAGCGGAGACCGTGGTGCCATATATTTT	CASGDRGAIYF
TRBV5-1	-	TRBJ2-3	TRBD2	TGCGCCAGCAGAGAGGGACTAGCCGGACAGCACGATACGCAGTATTTT	CASREGLAGQHDTQYF
TRBV18	-	TRBJ1-6	-	TGTGCCAGCTCACCAAGGCAGGGTCAGGGTCTTAATTCACCCCTCCACTTT	CASSPRQGQGLNSPLHF
TRBV19	-	TRBJ1-1	-	TGTGCCAGTAGTATTATCCCGGACACTGAAGCTTTCTTT	CASSIIPDTEAFF
TRBV6-1	-	TRBJ1-2	-	TGTGCCAACTCGGGAGCCAGCTTAGATGGCTACACCTTC	CANSGASLDGYTF
TRBV7-8	-	TRBJ1-1	TRBD1	TGTGCCAGCAGCGTAACCGGGACAGGGGCCGGGTGGACTGAAGCTTTCTTT	CASSVTGTGAGWTEAFF
TRBV19	-	TRBJ2-1	TRBD1	TGTGCCAGTAGTCTCGGACAGGGGGCGGGGGGTGAGCAGTTCTTC	CASSLGQGAGGEQFF
TRBV5-6	few	TRBJ1-2	TRBD1	TGTGCCAGCAGCTTGGGGACAGGCGTTAACTATGGCTACACCTTC	CASSLGTGVNYGYTF
TRBV11-2	-	TRBJ1-2	-	TGTGCCAGCAGCCGAGACCCGACAGCCGGCTATGGCTACACCTTC	CASSRDPTAGYGYTF
TRBV5-1	-	TRBJ2-5	TRBD2	TGCGCCAGCAGCTTCCCGGCTAGCGGGAGCTCTGAGCAGTACTTC	CASSFPASGSSEQYF
TRBV9	once	TRBJ2-4	-	TGTGCCAGCAGCCCGGTGGGAGGGGGAGGGGGCAAAAACATTCAGTACTTC	CASSPVGGGGGKNIQYF